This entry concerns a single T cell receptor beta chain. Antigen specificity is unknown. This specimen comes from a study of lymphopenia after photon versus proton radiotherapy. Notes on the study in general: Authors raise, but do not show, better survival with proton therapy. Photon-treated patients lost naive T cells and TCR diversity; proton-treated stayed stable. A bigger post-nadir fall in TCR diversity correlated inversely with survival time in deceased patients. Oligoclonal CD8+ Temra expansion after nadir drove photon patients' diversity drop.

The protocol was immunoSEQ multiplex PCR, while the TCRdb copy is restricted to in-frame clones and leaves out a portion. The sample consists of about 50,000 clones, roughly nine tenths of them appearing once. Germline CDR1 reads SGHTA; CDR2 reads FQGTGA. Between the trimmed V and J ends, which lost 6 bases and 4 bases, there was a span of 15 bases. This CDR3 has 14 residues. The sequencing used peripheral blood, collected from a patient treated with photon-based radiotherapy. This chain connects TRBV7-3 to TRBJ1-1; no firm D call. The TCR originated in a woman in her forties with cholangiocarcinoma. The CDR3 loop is CASSLDGGRTEAFF. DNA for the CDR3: TGTGCCAGCAGTCTGGACGGAGGGCGCACTGAAGCTTTCTTT. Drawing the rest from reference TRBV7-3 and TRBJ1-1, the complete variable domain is GAGVSQTPSNKVTEKGKYVELRCDPISGHTALYWYRQSLGQGPEFLIYFQGTGAADDSGLPNDRFFAVRPEGSVSTLKIQRTERGDSAVYLCASSLDGGRTEAFFGQGTRLTVV.